The clone carrying this T cell receptor (beta chain) is medium-sized by share. Its antigen remains unidentified. TCRdb keeps only in-frame clones here, not all; method: immunoSEQ multiplex PCR. The sample contains over a thousand clones, approximately 24% of which appear only once. These data come from a study of T cells in localized non-small cell lung cancer. Study-wide results and limits: The highest T cell clonality was in uninvolved adjacent lung, above tumor. Because only a single region of the tumor was sequenced, heterogeneity remains possible.

There are 15 residues in the CDR3. CDR1 SGDLS and CDR2 YYNGEE come from the germline V gene. V was pared by 0 bases and J by 4 bases, with 12 bases between. Sequencing used normal lung tissue next to the tumor, obtained before any cancer treatment. This sequence joins TRBV9 and TRBJ2-3, with D uncertain. The receptor's source is a man between 40 and 69 years old with stage III squamous cell lung carcinoma. The CDR3 region is CASSVGPHEADTQYF. The DNA of the CDR3 is TGTGCCAGCAGCGTAGGGCCCCATGAGGCAGATACGCAGTATTTT. The variable domain in full, with the rest retrieved from reference TRBV9 and TRBJ2-3, is DSGVTQTPKHLITATGQRVTLRCSPRSGDLSVYWYQQSLDQGLQFLIQYYNGEERAKGNILERFSAQQFPDLHSELNLSSLELGDSALYFCASSVGPHEADTQYFGPGTRLTVL.